This T cell receptor (beta chain) was identified during a study of cytomegalovirus exposure and HLA in healthy donors. Study overall: A subsequent analysis stated that the 120 or so validation repertoires were run on the same platform as the roughly 670 first-cohort repertoires.

CDR1 is SGHDT and CDR2 is YYEEEE in the germline V gene. CDR3 length equals 15 residues. The V and J ends lost 2 bases and 4 bases, in that order; junction bases with no gene match: 8. On this clone itself: Its specificity is unknown.

Clones were sequenced by immunoSEQ multiplex PCR, and TCRdb holds only the in-frame ones, with some missing. The repertoire holds hundreds of thousands of clones, with 87% as singletons. The study, taken as a whole, reports: Most observed TCR sequences were rare, whereas some public TCRs were detected in many donors.

Sequencing used PBMCs. This clonotype originated in a young woman in good health and CMV-seropositive. The chain couples TRBV5-6 to TRBJ2-7; TRBD2 matches at 8 bases. The CDR3 DNA is TGTGCCAGCAGCTTTAGCGGGACCTGGGTTTACGAGCAGTACTTC. Its translation is CASSFSGTWVYEQYF.